The T cell receptor (beta chain) under discussion was sequenced for a study of blood T cell repertoires in COVID-19. Profiled with immunoSEQ multiplex PCR; TCRdb holds only in-frame clones, not every one. Of roughly 140,000 clones listed, under 85% are singletons. Germline V CDR1 and CDR2: MNHEY, SMNVEV (reference sequence). With 8 bases clipped from V and 9 bases from J, the junction kept 11 bases outside the gene matches. The CDR3 length is 15 residues. This receptor was identified in a woman of 80 years or more with acute or convalescent COVID-19. The chain is built from TRBV27 and TRBJ1-6; 9 nucleotides agree with TRBD1. The material sequenced was peripheral blood. The CDR3 protein is CASRPRDRAVSPLHF. CDR3 bases: TGTGCCAGCCGCCCCCGGGACAGGGCAGTTTCACCCCTCCACTTT.